This T cell receptor beta chain emerged from a study of CD8 T cells in Susac syndrome. Random hexamers were used to reverse transcribe the RNA input (about 0.5 to 1 ug). Across 54 Vbeta and 13 Jbeta, immunoSEQ multiplex PCR amplified TCR beta CDR3. TCRdb reprocessed the immunoSEQ multiplex PCR reads via MiXCR and lists one record per CDR3 protein. In the table there are 200,000 to 250,000 distinct CDR3 sequences, 90% to 95% of which are singletons. The sequence was obtained from a human donor with multiple sclerosis. Sequencing was performed on CD4+ T cells from PBMCs.

Here the CDR3 DNA reads TGTGCCAGTAGCCAGACAGGGGGTACGATTGTCATTCAGTACTTC. It yields the protein CASSQTGGTIVIQYF. V usage is TRBV19 and J usage is TRBJ2-4, with TRBD1 identical over 9 bases. The trim removed 6 bases at V and 9 bases at J, leaving 12 bases unmatched. CDR3 length equals 15 residues. CDR1 and CDR2 (germline): LNHDA, SQIVND (reference sequence).